The clone carrying this T cell receptor beta chain was picked up one time. Its cognate antigen is unknown. Sequencing was preceded by expansion of antigen-specific CD4+ T cells with viral peptide pools in the ViraFEST assay. Subsequent to a culture period of under twelve days, CD4+ T cells were isolated. Neither prior SARS-CoV-2 infection nor positive nucleocapsid antibodies were present in the vaccine recipients. These data belong to a study of vaccination effects on CD4 cells after COVID-19. Unmatched junction bases numbered 9, after V lost 7 bases and J lost 9 bases. This CDR3 spans 13 amino acids. Germline lookup yields CDR1 SEHNR and CDR2 FQNEAQ (reference sequence). Assay: immunoSEQ multiplex PCR; the TCRdb copy retains only in-frame clones and omits some. The table has some 30,000 clones, roughly two thirds seen once.

The rearrangement uses TRBV7-9 and TRBJ1-1, with TRBD1 matching over 9 bases. Specimen: CD4+ T cells from PBMCs cultured with SARS-CoV-2 spike peptides, collected before COVID-19 vaccination. This TCR came from a human donor who received a COVID-19 vaccine. The CDR3 region has the DNA TGTGCCAGCACCAATACCGGGACAGGGAAAGCTTTCTTT. This translates into CASTNTGTGKAFF.